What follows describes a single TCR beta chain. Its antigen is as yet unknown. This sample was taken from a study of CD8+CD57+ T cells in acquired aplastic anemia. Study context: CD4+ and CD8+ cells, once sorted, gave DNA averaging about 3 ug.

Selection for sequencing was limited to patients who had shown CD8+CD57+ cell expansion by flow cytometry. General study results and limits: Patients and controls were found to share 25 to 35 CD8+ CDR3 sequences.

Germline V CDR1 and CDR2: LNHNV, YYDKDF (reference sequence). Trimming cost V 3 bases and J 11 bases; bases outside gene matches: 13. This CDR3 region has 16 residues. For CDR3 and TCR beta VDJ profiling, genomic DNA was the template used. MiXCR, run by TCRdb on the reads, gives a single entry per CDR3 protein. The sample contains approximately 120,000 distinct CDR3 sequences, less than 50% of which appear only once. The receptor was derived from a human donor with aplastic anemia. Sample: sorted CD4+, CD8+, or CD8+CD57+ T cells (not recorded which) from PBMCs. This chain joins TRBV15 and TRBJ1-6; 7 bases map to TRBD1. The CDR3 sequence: CATSSYSTGKGAPLHF. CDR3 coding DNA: TGTGCCACCAGCAGTTACTCGACAGGGAAAGGGGCACCCCTCCACTTT.